One sample yielded the 17 T cell receptor beta chains listed below, sequenced in a study of identical twins. TCRdb analysed the 5' RACE reads with MiXCR anew, one entry per CDR3 protein. This table has 1,800,000 or so distinct CDR3 sequences, less than 40% appearing once. Sample: cord blood. The source is a newborn girl in good health.

This clonotype occurred a few times. This rearrangement joins TRBV28 to TRBJ1-1, with 10 positions matching TRBD1. The CDR3 length is 14 residues. Germline-derived CDR1 and CDR2 are MDHEN and SYDVKM. V shed 3 bases and J 10 bases; nucleotides not matched to a gene: 8. Here the CDR3 reads CASSFGQGVPRAFF. The CDR3 DNA reads TGTGCCAGCAGTTTCGGACAGGGGGTCCCGCGAGCTTTCTTT.

This chain links TRBV27 with TRBJ1-1; 7 positions agree with TRBD1. Germline trimming cut 6 bases from V and 6 bases from J; bases unmatched to any gene: 7. The CDR3 runs to 13 residues. Germline CDR1 MNHEY, CDR2 SMNVEV (reference sequence). The CDR3 DNA is TGTGCCAGCAGGATGACAGGGTCGGCTGAAGCTTTCTTT. It codes for CASRMTGSAEAFF.

The chain links TRBV7-9 to TRBJ2-5; 9 nucleotides line up with TRBD1. The V and J ends lost 5 bases and 11 bases, in that order; junction bases with no gene match: 15. Germline V gives CDR1 SEHNR, CDR2 FQNEAQ (reference sequence). The CDR3 is 15 residues long. The DNA for the CDR3 is TGTGCCAGCAGCCCAGGGACAGGGCCTGCCTATGAGCAGTACTTC. It is translated as CASSPGTGPAYEQYF. Combining the CDR3 with reference TRBV7-9 and TRBJ2-5 gives the whole variable domain DTGVSQNPRHKITKRGQNVTFRCDPISEHNRLYWYRQTLGQGPEFLTYFQNEAQLEKSRLLSDRFSAERPKGSFSTLEIQRTEQGDSAMYLCASSPGTGPAYEQYFGPGTRLLVL.

There are a few counts of this clonotype. The V gene is TRBV25-1, the J gene TRBJ1-6; TRBD1 matches at 8 bases. The junction had 3 bases not matched to a gene; V was cut back by 1 base and J by 4 bases. This CDR3 spans 16 amino acids. CDR1 is MGHDK and CDR2 is SYGVNS in the germline V gene. The chain's CDR3 is CASSELDRAYNSPLHF. In nucleotides, the CDR3 is TGTGCCAGCAGTGAATTGGACAGGGCATATAATTCACCCCTCCACTTT.

V and J are TRBV5-1 and TRBJ2-7, with a weak D call TRBD2 (5 bases). V shed 4 bases and J shed 2 bases, with 19 bases lying between them. This CDR3 has 16 residues. In germline, CDR1 is SGHRS, CDR2 YFSETQ. The CDR3 DNA sequence: TGCGCCAGCAGCCTCACCGCTCCGACTACCACCTACGAGCAGTACTTC. Translating it yields CASSLTAPTTTYEQYF. The full variable domain, rest sourced from reference TRBV5-1 and TRBJ2-7, is KAGVTQTPRYLIKTRGQQVTLSCSPISGHRSVSWYQQTPGQGLQFLFEYFSETQRNKGNFPGRFSGRQFSNSRSEMNVSTLELGDSALYLCASSLTAPTTTYEQYFGPGTRLTVT.

This clonotype was seen more than once but under ten times. V gene TRBV25-1 combines with J gene TRBJ2-7; TRBD1 matches at 9 bases. Germline CDR1 is MGHDK and CDR2 is SYGVNS. The CDR3 runs 16 residues. J gave up 2 bases and V 1 base, and 6 bases lay outside the gene matches. CDR3 nucleotides: TGTGCCAGCAGTGAATCCGACAGGGGGGGCCCCTACGAGCAGTACTTC. Translation gives CASSESDRGGPYEQYF.

The chain joins TRBV11-2 to TRBJ2-7; D is perhaps TRBD1 or TRBD2 (5 bases each). The V gene's germline CDR1 is SGHAT and CDR2 FQNNGV. The CDR3 is 12 residues long. V was clipped by 4 bases and J by 4 bases, with 8 bases between them. This chain's CDR3 is CASSSWGYEQYF. The CDR3 DNA is TGTGCCAGCAGCTCCTGGGGGTACGAGCAGTACTTC.

The chain joins TRBV12-3 or TRBV12-4 to TRBJ1-2, with 7 nucleotides matching TRBD1. V was pared by 3 bases and J by 7 bases, with 17 bases of the junction left unmatched. This CDR3 region has 17 residues. For the CDR3, the DNA is TGTGCCAGCAGTTTTGGTTCGGTGTGGAGGGGGCAAGGTGGCTACACCTTC. Its protein is CASSFGSVWRGQGGYTF.

The V call is TRBV7-9, the J call TRBJ2-1; TRBD2 agrees at 9 bases. The length of the CDR3 is 16 residues. Per the germline V gene, CDR1 is SEHNR and CDR2 is FQNEAQ (reference sequence). With V trimmed by 5 bases and J by 4 bases, 9 bases remained unmatched. In DNA, the CDR3 is TGTGCCAGCAGCCCGAATAGCGGGAGCAGATACAATGAGCAGTTCTTC. It specifies CASSPNSGSRYNEQFF. The whole variable domain, remainder taken from reference TRBV7-9 and TRBJ2-1, is DTGVSQNPRHKITKRGQNVTFRCDPISEHNRLYWYRQTLGQGPEFLTYFQNEAQLEKSRLLSDRFSAERPKGSFSTLEIQRTEQGDSAMYLCASSPNSGSRYNEQFFGPGTRLTVL.

This chain joins TRBV20-1 and TRBJ2-1; D gene ambiguous. Germline values: CDR1 DFQATT, CDR2 SNEGSKA (reference sequence). The CDR3 runs 15 residues. Trimming left V 1 base short and J 0 bases short, with 10 bases between. For the CDR3, the DNA is TGCAGTGCTAGAGGAGATGGCGGCTCCTACAATGAGCAGTTCTTC. This translates into CSARGDGGSYNEQFF.

The V gene is TRBV20-1, the J gene TRBJ2-5; D ambiguous. With 1 base removed from V and 9 bases from J, the gap between germline ends came to 6 bases. CDR3 length equals 10 residues. Per the germline V gene, CDR1 is DFQATT and CDR2 is SNEGSKA (reference sequence). The DNA of the CDR3 is TGCAGTGCTAGAGGGTCGCCCCAGTACTTC. The encoded protein is CSARGSPQYF.

The CDR3 reads CAIMDASGRFGELFF. DNA of the CDR3: TGTGCCATCATGGATGCTAGCGGGAGGTTCGGGGAGCTGTTTTTT. This rearrangement joins TRBV10-3 to TRBJ2-2, with 11 bases matching TRBD2. Per germline, CDR1 ENHRY and CDR2 SYGVKD. The CDR3 contains 15 residues. Trimming took 7 bases from V and 7 from J; bases not matched to a gene: 8.

V usage is TRBV13 and J usage is TRBJ2-3; D gene unclear. This CDR3 region has 13 residues. Trimming removed 5 bases from V and 2 bases from J, with 8 bases in between. The germline gives CDR1 PRHDT, CDR2 FYEKMQ (reference sequence). The CDR3 coding sequence is TGTGCCAGCAGCAGACGGATCACAGATACGCAGTATTTT. This codes for CASSRRITDTQYF.

This clonotype was recorded a few times. The chain is built from TRBV6-5 and TRBJ2-3, with 12 bases fitting TRBD2. This CDR3 contains 18 residues. Germline loops: CDR1 MNHEY, CDR2 SVGAGI. Germline trimming cut 1 base from V and 0 bases from J; bases unmatched to any gene: 5. The CDR3: CASSYFRLAGESTDTQYF. CDR3 nucleotides: TGTGCCAGCAGTTACTTCCGACTAGCGGGAGAGAGCACAGATACGCAGTATTTT.

V and J are TRBV10-1 and TRBJ2-3, with TRBD1 matching 10 bases. Germline V CDR1 and CDR2: WNHNN, SYGVQD (reference sequence). Germline trimming cut 3 bases from V and 5 bases from J; bases unmatched to any gene: 8. This CDR3 contains 16 residues. The CDR3 DNA is TGCGCCAGCAGTGACTCCGGGACAGGGGTGAGAGATACGCAGTATTTT. This encodes CASSDSGTGVRDTQYF.

This clonotype was observed a few times. The chain has TRBV7-9 and TRBJ2-3; the D gene is possibly TRBD2 (6 bases). The germline V gene encodes CDR1 SEHNR and CDR2 FQNEAQ (reference sequence). There are 13 residues in the CDR3. The V gene lost 5 bases and the J gene lost 4 bases, with 10 bases spanning the gap. Here the CDR3 reads CASSRKRADTQYF. The CDR3 DNA reads TGTGCCAGCAGCCGGAAGCGGGCAGATACGCAGTATTTT.

The V and J genes are TRBV7-2 and TRBJ2-1; 8 nucleotides agree with TRBD2. The V gene's germline CDR1 is SGHTA and CDR2 FQGNSA. Trimming removed 0 bases from V and 3 bases from J; junction bases left unmatched: 10. The CDR3 length is 18 residues. The CDR3 DNA reads as TGTGCCAGCAGCTTAGCGGTCGTCCCGGGAGGGTTCTACAATGAGCAGTTCTTC. Encoded protein: CASSLAVVPGGFYNEQFF.